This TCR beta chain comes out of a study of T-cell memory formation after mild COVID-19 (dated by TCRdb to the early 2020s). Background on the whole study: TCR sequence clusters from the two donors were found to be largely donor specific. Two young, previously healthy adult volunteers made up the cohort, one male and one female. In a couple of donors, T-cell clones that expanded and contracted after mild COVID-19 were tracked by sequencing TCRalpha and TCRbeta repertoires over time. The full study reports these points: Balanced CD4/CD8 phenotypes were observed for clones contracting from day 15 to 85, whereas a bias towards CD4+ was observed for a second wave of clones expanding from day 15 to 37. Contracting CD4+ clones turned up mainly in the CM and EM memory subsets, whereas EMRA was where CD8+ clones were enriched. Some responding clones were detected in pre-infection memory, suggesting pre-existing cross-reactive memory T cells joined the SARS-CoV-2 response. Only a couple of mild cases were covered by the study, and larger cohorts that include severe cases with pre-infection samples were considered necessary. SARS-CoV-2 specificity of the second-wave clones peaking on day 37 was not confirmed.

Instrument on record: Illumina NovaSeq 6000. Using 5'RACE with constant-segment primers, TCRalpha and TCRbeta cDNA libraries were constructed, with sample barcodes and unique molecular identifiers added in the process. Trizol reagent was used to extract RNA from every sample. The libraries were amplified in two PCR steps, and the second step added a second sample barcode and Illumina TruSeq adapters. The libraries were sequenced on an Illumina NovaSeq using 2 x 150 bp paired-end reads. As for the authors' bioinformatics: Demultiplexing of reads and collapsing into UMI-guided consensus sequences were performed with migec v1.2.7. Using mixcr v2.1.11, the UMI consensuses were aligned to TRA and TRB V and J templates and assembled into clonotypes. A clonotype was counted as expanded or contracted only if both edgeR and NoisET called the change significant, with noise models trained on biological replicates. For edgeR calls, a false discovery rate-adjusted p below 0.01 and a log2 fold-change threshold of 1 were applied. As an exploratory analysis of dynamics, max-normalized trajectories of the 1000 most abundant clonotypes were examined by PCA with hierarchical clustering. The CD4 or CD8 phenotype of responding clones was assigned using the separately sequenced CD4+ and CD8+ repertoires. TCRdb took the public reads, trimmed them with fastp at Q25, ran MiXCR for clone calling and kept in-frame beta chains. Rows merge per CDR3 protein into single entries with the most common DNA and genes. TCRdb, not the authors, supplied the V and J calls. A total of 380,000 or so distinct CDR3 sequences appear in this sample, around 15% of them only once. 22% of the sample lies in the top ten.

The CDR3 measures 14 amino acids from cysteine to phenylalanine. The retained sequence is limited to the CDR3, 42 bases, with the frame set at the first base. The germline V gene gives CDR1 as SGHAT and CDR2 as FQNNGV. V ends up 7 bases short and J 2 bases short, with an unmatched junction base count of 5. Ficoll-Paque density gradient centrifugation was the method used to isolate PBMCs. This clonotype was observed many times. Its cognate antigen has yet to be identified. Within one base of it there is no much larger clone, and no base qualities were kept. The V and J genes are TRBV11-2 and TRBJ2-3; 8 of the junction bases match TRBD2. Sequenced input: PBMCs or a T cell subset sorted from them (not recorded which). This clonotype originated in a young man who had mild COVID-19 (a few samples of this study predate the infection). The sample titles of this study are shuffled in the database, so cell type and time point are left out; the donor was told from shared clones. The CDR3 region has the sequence CASKPGGATDTQYF. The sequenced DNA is TGTGCCAGCAAACCCGGGGGGGCCACAGATACGCAGTATTTT.